The sequence of this T cell receptor beta chain was determined in a study of PD-1 blockade in classical Hodgkin lymphoma. Concerning this clone itself: The antigen is unknown.

Study-level findings and limits: Partial responders and progressors had significantly lower baseline TCR diversity.

The data were produced by immunoSEQ multiplex PCR, yet TCRdb's version contains in-frame clones alone and is incomplete. This sample has under 130,000 clones; roughly 87% occur once, and the top ten carry about 20%. The germline gives CDR1 SGHTA, CDR2 FQGNSA. This CDR3 region has 13 residues. Trimming cost V 1 base and J 8 bases, with 11 bases left between them. Time point: cycle 4 day 1 (C4D1), after less than 7 weeks of nivolumab. Following autologous stem cell transplantation, relapse occurred in every patient, and exposure to brentuximab vedotin varied. The source material was peripheral blood mononuclear cells (PBMCs), sampled before the fourth cycle of nivolumab. The rearrangement links TRBV7-2 to TRBJ1-2; the D is unclear. The TCR comes from a human donor with classical Hodgkin lymphoma. CDR3: CASSLEGTKGYTF. The CDR3 DNA reads as TGTGCCAGCAGCTTAGAGGGTACGAAAGGCTACACCTTC.